The next 10 T cell receptor beta chains were all read from a single sample in a study of blood T cell repertoires in COVID-19. TCRdb keeps only in-frame clones here, not all; method: immunoSEQ multiplex PCR. The sample yields hundreds of thousands of clones, approximately 90% seen once. The sequenced material came from peripheral blood. Every receptor here comes from a man in his sixties with COVID-19, enrolled during active disease.

A note on this clone: Other DNA sequences in this sample translate to the same CDR3. The chain is built from TRBV18 and TRBJ1-1, with TRBD1 matching over 7 bases. This CDR3 comprises 14 residues. In germline, CDR1 is KGHSH, CDR2 LQKENI. V lost 3 bases and J lost 4; bases outside the gene matches: 5. The CDR3 sequence: CASSPQGVGTEAFF. CDR3 nucleotide sequence: TGTGCCAGCTCACCCCAGGGGGTGGGCACTGAAGCTTTCTTT.

This clone showed up just once. For the CDR3, the DNA is TGTGCCAGCAGCCAAGCAGGGGTGCATTCACCCCTCCACTTT. Encoded protein: CASSQAGVHSPLHF. This chain uses TRBV3-1 (or the pseudogene TRBV3-2) with TRBJ1-6; weak D call: TRBD1 (6 bases). Germline assignment: CDR1 LGHDT and CDR2 YNNKEL (reference sequence). The CDR3 length is 14 residues. Deletions cut 1 base from V and 8 bases from J, with 9 bases between.

This chain joins TRBV9 and TRBJ2-1; tentatively, D is TRBD2 (5 bases). The CDR3 loop spans 15 amino acids. The V gene lost 0 bases and the J gene lost 6 bases, with 13 bases spanning the gap. Germline V CDR1 and CDR2: SGDLS, YYNGEE. The DNA of the CDR3 is TGTGCCAGCAGCGTAGGGCTAGGCGGGCCCAATGAGCAGTTCTTC. Its protein is CASSVGLGGPNEQFF.

The J gene is TRBJ2-1, the V gene TRBV5-3, with D hard to call. TRBV5-3 is an open reading frame, and its role is uncertain. There are 11 residues in the CDR3. Deletions cut 2 bases from V and 8 bases from J, with 5 bases between. As DNA, the CDR3 is TGTGCCAGAAGCTTCCGCGATGAGCAGTTCTTC. This gives the protein CARSFRDEQFF.

The genes are TRBV7-2 and TRBJ1-4; no clear D gene. Germline lookup yields CDR1 SGHTA and CDR2 FQGNSA. This CDR3 has 13 residues. Trimming removed 1 base at V and 11 bases at J, with 11 bases between. The CDR3 nucleotides read TGTGCCAGCAGCTTAGTTTTCGAGGGTAAACTGTTTTTT. Protein sequence: CASSLVFEGKLFF.

The chain employs TRBV5-6 and TRBJ1-1, with TRBD1 matching 9 bases. This CDR3 contains 13 residues. V was clipped by 4 bases and J by 9 bases; unmatched bases: 7. Germline V gene lookup returns CDR1 SGHDT and CDR2 YYEEEE. This chain's CDR3 is CASSAGTGIQAFF. CDR3 nucleotides: TGTGCCAGCAGCGCCGGGACAGGGATTCAAGCTTTCTTT. Drawing the rest from reference TRBV5-6 and TRBJ1-1, the complete variable domain is DAGVTQSPTHLIKTRGQQVTLRCSPKSGHDTVSWYQQALGQGPQFIFQYYEEEERQRGNFPDRFSGHQFPNYSSELNVNALLLGDSALYLCASSAGTGIQAFFGQGTRLTVV.

For the CDR3, the DNA is TGTGCCAGCAGCTCGGCGGGGGACAGGGACCACGAGCAGTACTTC. Residues: CASSSAGDRDHEQYF. The V and J genes are TRBV5-4 and TRBJ2-7; 9 nucleotides line up with TRBD1. CDR1 is SGHNT, CDR2 YYREEE, per germline (reference sequence). V shed 3 bases and J 5 bases; nucleotides not matched to a gene: 9. CDR3 length equals 15 residues.

The CDR3 nucleotides are TGTGCCATCAGAGCTACAGGGTTTAACTATGGCTACACCTTC. It translates to CAIRATGFNYGYTF. The chain combines TRBV10-3 with TRBJ1-2, with D perhaps TRBD1 (6 bases). The V gene lost 6 bases and the J gene lost 1 base, with 12 bases spanning the gap. The CDR3 runs to 14 residues. Germline lookup yields CDR1 ENHRY and CDR2 SYGVKD.

The V gene is TRBV30, the J gene TRBJ2-1; 10 nucleotides line up with TRBD1. V lost 0 bases and J lost 7; bases outside the gene matches: 9. The CDR3 contains 16 residues. CDR1 is GTSNPN and CDR2 is SVGIG in the germline V gene (reference sequence). The CDR3 DNA reads as TGTGCCTGGAGTGTCAAGACAGGGGGCATGGGGAATGAGCAGTTCTTC. Its protein product is CAWSVKTGGMGNEQFF. Based on the CDR3 plus reference TRBV30 and TRBJ2-1, the full variable domain is SQTIHQWPATLVQPVGSPLSLECTVEGTSNPNLYWYRQAAGRGLQLLFYSVGIGQISSEVPQNLSASRPQDRQFILSSKKLLLSDSGFYLCAWSVKTGGMGNEQFFGPGTRLTVL.

The table lists this clone with a count of one. This chain links TRBV28 with TRBJ1-2, with D possibly TRBD1 on 6 matching bases. This CDR3 has 14 residues. The V end lost 8 bases, the J end lost 0 bases, and 13 bases lay between the germline ends. Germline loops: CDR1 MDHEN, CDR2 SYDVKM. The CDR3 bases are TGTGCCAGCTTACCAGGGGCTCCTAACTATGGCTACACCTTC. It codes for CASLPGAPNYGYTF.